The present T cell receptor (beta chain) was sequenced within a study of cytomegalovirus exposure and HLA in healthy donors. Study conclusions and caveats: With high specificity and sensitivity, the classifier reportedly diagnosed cytomegalovirus status. Later analysis demonstrated an association between a missense DCLRE1C variant and TCR beta V- and J-gene trimming.

Germline V gives CDR1 SNHLY, CDR2 FYNNEI. The CDR3 contains 14 residues. V was trimmed by 8 bases and J by 5 bases, leaving 16 bases between them. Primers included in the PCR were 60 Vbeta and 13 Jbeta primers. The assay was immunoSEQ multiplex PCR, and TCRdb's table has in-frame clones only and misses some. The sample holds 85,000 to 100,000 clones, around 80% seen once. Details on this clone: Antigen specificity is unknown.

This receptor was identified in a male donor in good health and CMV-seropositive. The chain has TRBV2 and TRBJ2-4; D possibly corresponds to TRBD1 (6 bases). The sequencing input was PBMCs. The CDR3 nucleotides are TGTGCCAGCGCGGATCAGGGGCACCAAAACATTCAGTACTTC. Translated: CASADQGHQNIQYF.